The 27 T cell receptor beta chains given below trace back to one sample, sequenced in a study of blood T cell repertoires in COVID-19 (dated by TCRdb to 2020 to 2022). Library prep was done by the immunoSEQ multiplex PCR assay. Not all clones reach the TCRdb copy of this immuneACCESS table, which keeps in-frame sequences only. Checked studies attribute under half of the gap to unresolved V genes and leave the rest unexplained. The sample records about 120,000 clones, about four fifths of which are singletons. Roughly 16% of the sample comes from the top ten. Sequencing input: peripheral blood. The receptor source for this set is a man aged 60 to 75 with active or convalescent COVID-19.

The chain uses TRBV21-1 and TRBJ2-1; TRBD2 was called by the table and not checked on the DNA. TRBV21-1 is annotated as a pseudogene. CDR3 length equals 16 residues. The CDR3 DNA is TGTGCCAGCAGCAAGGGGGTGGAGGGGATTTGCAATGAGCAGTTCTTC. The encoded protein is CASSKGVEGICNEQFF.

V and J are TRBV6-1 and TRBJ1-5, with D unresolved. V was trimmed by 3 bases and J by 0 bases, leaving 6 bases between them. This CDR3 is 14 amino acids long. Germline V gene sequence: CDR1 MNHNS, CDR2 SASEGT. The CDR3 spells CASSDTASNQPQHF. DNA for the CDR3: TGTGCCAGCAGTGATACAGCTAGCAATCAGCCCCAGCATTTT.

This clone was recorded only once. The chain joins TRBV7-9 to TRBJ2-7; maybe TRBD1 (6 bases). Trimming removed 5 bases from V and 4 bases from J, with 18 bases in between. The CDR3 length is 15 residues. The germline V gene encodes CDR1 SEHNR and CDR2 FQNEAQ (reference sequence). CDR3 sequence: CASSPRQGNFYEQYF. The CDR3 nucleotides read TGTGCCAGCAGCCCTAGGCAGGGGAATTTTTACGAGCAGTACTTC.

The rearrangement uses TRBV7-2 and TRBJ2-1; the match to TRBD2 covers 9 bases. J gave up 2 bases and V 2 bases, and 4 bases lay outside the gene matches. In germline, CDR1 is SGHTA, CDR2 FQGNSA. CDR3 size: 16 residues. CDR3 protein: CASSLFASGTYNEQFF. The CDR3 bases are TGTGCCAGCAGCTTATTCGCTAGCGGGACCTACAATGAGCAGTTCTTC.

The chain carries TRBV23-1 and TRBJ1-5; a weak D match, TRBD1 (6 bases). TRBV23-1 has ORF status, its function being uncertain. The CDR3 is 13 amino acids. The V end was cut by 3 bases, the J end by 8 bases, with 11 bases between. As DNA, the CDR3 is TGCGCCAGCAGTCAGTTAGGGGGGGAGCCCCAGCATTTT. Its protein is CASSQLGGEPQHF.

CDR3 nucleotides: TGTGCCAGCAGCAAACCCGCAGGGGGCGAAGAGACCCAGTACTTC. Its translation is CASSKPAGGEETQYF. The chain joins TRBV21-1 to TRBJ2-5; TRBD1, the table's D call, lacks a check against the DNA. TRBV21-1 is marked as a pseudogene. The CDR3 has 15 residues.

V gene TRBV29-1 combines with J gene TRBJ2-7; 7 bases are shared with TRBD1. This CDR3 has 12 amino acids. The V gene's germline CDR1 is SQVTM and CDR2 ANQGSEA. V was clipped by 7 bases and J by 4 bases; unmatched bases: 7. The CDR3 DNA is TGCAGCGCGTCCGGGACAGCGTACGAGCAGTACTTC. This sequence encodes CSASGTAYEQYF.

J is TRBJ1-2 and V is TRBV27; 7 bases are shared with TRBD1. Per the germline V gene, CDR1 is MNHEY and CDR2 is SMNVEV (reference sequence). With V trimmed by 2 bases and J by 4 bases, 1 base remained unmatched. There are 13 residues in the CDR3. The CDR3 DNA reads as TGTGCCAGCAGTTTACGGACAGGCTATGGCTACACCTTC. Amino acids: CASSLRTGYGYTF.

V is TRBV14 and J is TRBJ2-3; 14 bases are shared with TRBD2. The V gene end was trimmed by 5 bases and the J gene end by 6 bases; junction bases not matched to a gene: 7. The CDR3 is 16 amino acids. CDR1 and CDR2 from the germline V gene are SGHDN and FVKESK. The CDR3 reads CASSLRTSGRTDTQYF. The CDR3 bases are TGTGCCAGCAGCTTGCGGACTAGCGGGAGGACGGATACGCAGTATTTT. The entire variable domain, with the rest obtained from reference TRBV14 and TRBJ2-3, is as follows: EAGVTQFPSHSVIEKGQTVTLRCDPISGHDNLYWYRRVMGKEIKFLLHFVKESKQDESGMPNNRFLAERTGGTYSTLKVQPAELEDSGVYFCASSLRTSGRTDTQYFGPGTRLTVL.

The genes are TRBV4-1 and TRBJ1-4; D is perhaps TRBD1 (6 bases). Germline assignment: CDR1 MGHRA and CDR2 YSYEKL. This CDR3 has 15 residues. Trimming removed 4 bases from V and 8 bases from J, with 17 bases in between. The CDR3 DNA sequence: TGCGCCAGCAGCCCCGAACCCAGGGGCCGAGAAAAACTGTTTTTT. Translation: CASSPEPRGREKLFF.

This clone came up a few times. The chain employs TRBV6-5 and TRBJ1-1; 8 positions agree with TRBD1. V was pared by 5 bases and J by 1 base, with 6 bases of the junction left unmatched. Germline CDR1 MNHEY, CDR2 SVGAGI. This CDR3 has 15 residues. This CDR3 reads CASSPRGQGNTEAFF. In nucleotides, the CDR3 is TGTGCCAGCAGTCCCAGGGGGCAGGGGAACACTGAAGCTTTCTTT.

The chain couples TRBV19 to TRBJ2-3; tentatively, D is TRBD2 (5 bases). V lost 10 bases and J 0 bases, leaving 14 bases between the germline ends. Per germline, CDR1 LNHDA and CDR2 SQIVND (reference sequence). This CDR3 contains 14 residues. CDR3 sequence reads: CATRTGSSTDTQYF. The CDR3 DNA reads TGTGCCACCCGAACGGGATCTAGCACAGATACGCAGTATTTT.

The V and J genes are TRBV5-1 and TRBJ2-2, with 11 bases that match TRBD2. Germline V CDR1 and CDR2: SGHRS, YFSETQ. This CDR3 has 18 residues. V shed 4 bases and J 7 bases; nucleotides not matched to a gene: 15. The CDR3 spells CASSASILAGGRVGELFF. As DNA, the CDR3 is TGCGCCAGCAGCGCAAGCATTCTAGCGGGAGGAAGGGTCGGGGAGCTGTTTTTT.

This chain uses TRBV21-1 with TRBJ2-7; no check of the table's D call, TRBD2, against the DNA was made. TRBV21-1 is tagged as a pseudogene. The CDR3 consists of 15 residues. CDR3 in DNA: TGTGCCAGCAGCCCCCGAGGGTGCTACCACTACGAGCAGTACTTC. This gives the protein CASSPRGCYHYEQYF.

This CDR3 is CASSPRYTGLSGNTIYF. The CDR3 nucleotides read TGTGCCAGCAGCCCACGTTATACAGGGCTGTCTGGAAACACCATATATTTT. V gene TRBV3-1 (or the pseudogene TRBV3-2) combines with J gene TRBJ1-3, with D tentatively TRBD1 (6 bases). Germline loops: CDR1 LGHDT, CDR2 YNNKEL (reference sequence). The CDR3 loop spans 17 amino acids. V lost 4 bases and J lost 1, with 17 bases in between.

The V and J genes are TRBV19 and TRBJ1-1; no clear D gene. This CDR3 region has 14 residues. Trimming stripped 1 base from V and 6 bases from J, with 12 bases between. CDR1 is LNHDA, CDR2 SQIVND, per germline (reference sequence). DNA for the CDR3: TGTGCCAGTAGTATAGTTGCGGGTCAGGCTGAAGCTTTCTTT. Translating gives CASSIVAGQAEAFF.

This clone turned up a few times. V gene TRBV30 combines with J gene TRBJ1-1, with D tentatively TRBD1 (6 bases). Germline V CDR1 and CDR2: GTSNPN, SVGIG (reference sequence). The CDR3 length is 14 residues. Trimming took off 4 bases at V and 5 bases at J, with 17 bases between the two ends. In nucleotides, the CDR3 is TGTGCCTGGACTTTGGGGGCTTTGCGGACTGAAGCTTTCTTT. Translating gives CAWTLGALRTEAFF.

The CDR3 sequence is CASSQDHASTYEQYF. The CDR3 region has the DNA TGCGCCAGCAGCCAAGATCATGCGTCTACCTACGAGCAGTACTTC. V and J are TRBV4-1 and TRBJ2-7; the D is unclear. The CDR3 runs 15 residues. Germline V gene data show CDR1 as MGHRA and CDR2 as YSYEKL. V shed 0 bases and J shed 2 bases, with 11 bases lying between them.

The chain uses TRBV6-5 and TRBJ1-1, with TRBD1 as a possible D gene (5 bases). Trimming stripped 5 bases from V and 5 bases from J, with 15 bases between. Germline lookup yields CDR1 MNHEY and CDR2 SVGAGI. The CDR3 has 14 amino acids. This CDR3 reads CASSQSGWKTEAFF. CDR3 sequence (DNA): TGTGCCAGCAGTCAGTCAGGGTGGAAGACTGAAGCTTTCTTT.

The chain carries TRBV6-1 and TRBJ2-7; 9 bases are a match to TRBD2. The length of the CDR3 is 16 residues. J was trimmed by 6 bases and V by 0 bases; bases with no gene match: 9. Germline CDR1 and CDR2: MNHNS and SASEGT. CDR3 sequence reads: CASSEAAGGTSAEQYF. The CDR3 DNA reads as TGTGCCAGCAGTGAAGCGGCGGGAGGGACGTCTGCCGAGCAGTACTTC.

The chain has TRBV11-2 and TRBJ2-4; 8 nucleotides agree with TRBD2. Trimming took 5 bases from V and 3 from J; bases not matched to a gene: 6. CDR1 SGHAT and CDR2 FQNNGV come from the germline V gene. This CDR3 contains 15 residues. The chain's CDR3 is CASSHPGGDKNIQYF. CDR3 nucleotides: TGTGCCAGCAGCCATCCGGGGGGGGACAAAAACATTCAGTACTTC.

The V call is TRBV4-2, the J call TRBJ2-1; 11 nucleotides line up with TRBD2. CDR1 and CDR2 (germline): LGHNA, YNFKEQ. CDR3 length: 19 amino acids. Unmatched junction bases numbered 12, after V lost 5 bases and J lost 0 bases. CDR3 DNA: TGTGCCAGCAGCACCACCTCCGGGACTAGCGGAAGCTCCTACAATGAGCAGTTCTTC. Protein sequence: CASSTTSGTSGSSYNEQFF.

The chain joins TRBV19 to TRBJ2-1, with TRBD1 matching over 10 bases. The germline V gene has CDR1 LNHDA and CDR2 SQIVND (reference sequence). The V segment lost 5 bases and the J segment 8 bases; nucleotides outside the gene matches: 9. This CDR3 spans 15 amino acids. CDR3 sequence reads: CASSHETGGRDEQFF. The DNA of the CDR3 is TGTGCCAGTAGTCACGAGACAGGGGGCCGGGATGAGCAGTTCTTC.

The chain recombines TRBV28 with TRBJ1-4, with D maybe TRBD1 (5 bases). V lost 2 bases to trimming and J lost 3 bases, with 10 bases between them. Germline CDR1 and CDR2: MDHEN and SYDVKM. CDR3 size: 15 residues. This CDR3 reads CASSLVGGANEKLFF. Here the CDR3 DNA reads TGTGCCAGCAGTTTAGTTGGGGGGGCTAATGAAAAACTGTTTTTT.

The gene calls are TRBV5-6 and TRBJ1-5; TRBD1 aligns across 7 bases. CDR3 length: 14 residues. Germline lookup yields CDR1 SGHDT and CDR2 YYEEEE. Unmatched junction bases numbered 6, after V lost 4 bases and J lost 5 bases. The CDR3 nucleotides read TGTGCCAGCAGCCCGGGACAGTCCCATCAGCCCCAGCATTTT. Amino acids: CASSPGQSHQPQHF.

This chain links TRBV10-2 with TRBJ1-4; D is ambiguous. V lost 8 bases and J 8 bases, leaving 18 bases between the germline ends. The CDR3 length is 14 residues. The V gene's germline CDR1 is WSHSY and CDR2 SAAADI. The CDR3 is CASGRAEEGEKLFF. CDR3 DNA sequence: TGCGCCAGCGGAAGAGCGGAGGAAGGAGAAAAACTGTTTTTT.

The chain recombines TRBV4-1 with TRBJ2-5; 8 bases align to TRBD2. J lost 2 bases, V lost 1 base, and 15 bases had no gene match. There are 19 residues in the CDR3. Germline assignment: CDR1 MGHRA and CDR2 YSYEKL. CDR3 region: CASSQARAGVGTNQETQYF. The CDR3 DNA follows: TGCGCCAGCAGCCAAGCCCGAGCGGGAGTGGGGACTAATCAAGAGACCCAGTACTTC.